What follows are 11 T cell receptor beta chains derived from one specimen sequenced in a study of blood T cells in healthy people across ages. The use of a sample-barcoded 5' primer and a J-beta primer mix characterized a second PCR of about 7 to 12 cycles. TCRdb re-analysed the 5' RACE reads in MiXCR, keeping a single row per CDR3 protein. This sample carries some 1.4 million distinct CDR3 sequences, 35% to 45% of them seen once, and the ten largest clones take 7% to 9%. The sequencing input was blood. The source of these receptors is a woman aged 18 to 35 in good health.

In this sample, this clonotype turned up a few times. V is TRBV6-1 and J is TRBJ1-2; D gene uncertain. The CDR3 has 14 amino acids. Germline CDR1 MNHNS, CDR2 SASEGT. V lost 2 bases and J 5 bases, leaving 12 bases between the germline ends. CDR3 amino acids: CASSETPGPYGYTF. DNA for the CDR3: TGTGCCAGCAGTGAAACCCCCGGCCCTTATGGCTACACCTTC.

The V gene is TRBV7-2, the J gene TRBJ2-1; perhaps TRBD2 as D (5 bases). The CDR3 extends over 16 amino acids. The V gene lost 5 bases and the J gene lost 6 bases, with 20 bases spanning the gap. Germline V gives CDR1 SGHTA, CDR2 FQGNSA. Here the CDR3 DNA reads TGTGCCAGCAGCGTGTACGTTGGAGCGGCGGTCAATGAGCAGTTCTTC. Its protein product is CASSVYVGAAVNEQFF.

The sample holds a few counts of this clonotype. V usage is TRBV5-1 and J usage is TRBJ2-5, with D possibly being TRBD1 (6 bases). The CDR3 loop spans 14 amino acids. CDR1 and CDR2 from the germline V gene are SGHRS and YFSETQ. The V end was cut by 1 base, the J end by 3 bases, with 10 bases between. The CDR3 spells CASSLQQGEETQYF. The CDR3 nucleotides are TGCGCCAGCAGCTTGCAACAGGGCGAAGAGACCCAGTACTTC. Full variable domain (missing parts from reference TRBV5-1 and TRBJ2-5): KAGVTQTPRYLIKTRGQQVTLSCSPISGHRSVSWYQQTPGQGLQFLFEYFSETQRNKGNFPGRFSGRQFSNSRSEMNVSTLELGDSALYLCASSLQQGEETQYFGPGTRLLVL.

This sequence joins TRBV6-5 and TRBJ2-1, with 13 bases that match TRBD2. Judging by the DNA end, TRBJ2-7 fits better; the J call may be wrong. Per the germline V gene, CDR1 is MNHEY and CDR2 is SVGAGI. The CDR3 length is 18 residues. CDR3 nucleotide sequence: TGTGCCAGCAGTCACGGGACTAGCGGGAAGAGCTCCTACAATGAGCAGTACTTC. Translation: CASSHGTSGKSSYNEQYF.

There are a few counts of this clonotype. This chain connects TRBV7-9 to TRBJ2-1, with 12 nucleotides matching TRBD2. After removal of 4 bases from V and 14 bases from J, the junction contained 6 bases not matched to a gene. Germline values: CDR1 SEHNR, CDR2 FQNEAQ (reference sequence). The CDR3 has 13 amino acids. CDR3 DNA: TGTGCCAGCAGCTCCGTGACTAGCGGGGGAAAGTTCTTC. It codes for CASSSVTSGGKFF.

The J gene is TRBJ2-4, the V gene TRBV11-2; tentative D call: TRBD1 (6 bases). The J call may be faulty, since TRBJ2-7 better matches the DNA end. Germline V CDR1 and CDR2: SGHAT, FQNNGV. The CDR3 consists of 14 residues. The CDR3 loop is CASSSGVGTYEQYF. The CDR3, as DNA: TGTGCCAGCAGCTCAGGGGTAGGGACCTACGAGCAGTACTTC.

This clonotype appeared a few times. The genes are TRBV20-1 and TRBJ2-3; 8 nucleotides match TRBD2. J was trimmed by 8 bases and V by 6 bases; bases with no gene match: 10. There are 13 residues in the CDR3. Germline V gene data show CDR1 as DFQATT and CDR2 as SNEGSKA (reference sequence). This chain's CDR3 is CSALGRAGGTQYF. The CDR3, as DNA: TGCAGTGCCCTCGGGCGGGCGGGGGGTACGCAGTATTTT.

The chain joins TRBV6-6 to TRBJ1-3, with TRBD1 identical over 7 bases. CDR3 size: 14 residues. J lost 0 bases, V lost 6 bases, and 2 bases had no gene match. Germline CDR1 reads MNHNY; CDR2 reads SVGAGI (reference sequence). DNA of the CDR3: TGTGCCAGCAGACGGGACAGCTCTGGAAACACCATATATTTT. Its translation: CASRRDSSGNTIYF.

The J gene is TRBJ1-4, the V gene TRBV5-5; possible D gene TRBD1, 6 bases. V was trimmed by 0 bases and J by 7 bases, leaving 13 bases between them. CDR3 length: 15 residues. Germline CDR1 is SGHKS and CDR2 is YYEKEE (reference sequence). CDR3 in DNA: TGTGCCAGCAGCTTGGCCGAGGGGGTCGGTGAAAAACTGTTTTTT. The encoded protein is CASSLAEGVGEKLFF.

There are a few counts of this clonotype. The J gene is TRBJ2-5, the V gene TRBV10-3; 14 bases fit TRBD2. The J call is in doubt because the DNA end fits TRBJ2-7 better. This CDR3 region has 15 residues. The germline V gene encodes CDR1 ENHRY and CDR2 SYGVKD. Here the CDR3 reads CAISDGTSGSSEQYF. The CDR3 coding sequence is TGTGCCATCAGTGACGGGACTAGCGGGAGCTCCGAGCAGTACTTC.

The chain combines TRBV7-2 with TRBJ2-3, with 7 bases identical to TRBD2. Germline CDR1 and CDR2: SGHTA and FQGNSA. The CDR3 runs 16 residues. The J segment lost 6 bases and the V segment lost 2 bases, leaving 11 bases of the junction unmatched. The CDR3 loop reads CASSLTSGIVGDTQYF. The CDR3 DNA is TGTGCCAGCAGCTTAACCAGCGGGATCGTCGGGGATACGCAGTATTTT. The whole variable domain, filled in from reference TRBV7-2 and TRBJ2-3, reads GAGVSQSPSNKVTEKGKDVELRCDPISGHTALYWYRQSLGQGLEFLIYFQGNSAPDKSGLPSDRFSAERTGGSVSTLTIQRTQQEDSAVYLCASSLTSGIVGDTQYFGPGTRLTVL.